This TCR beta chain was obtained from a study of shared clonotypes between healthy human individuals. Findings and limits, study-wide: The study found about 5% of naive CD4 clonotypes shared across several donors.

About this clone: As yet, its antigen is unknown.

The repertoire was sequenced with immunoSEQ multiplex PCR; TCRdb's copy has only in-frame clones and lacks some. Of some 700,000 clones listed, roughly 91% are singletons. The CDR3 is made up of 15 amino acids. In germline, CDR1 is SGHRS, CDR2 YFSETQ. V dropped 4 bases and J dropped 4; count of bases not matched to a gene: 4. Sequencing was performed on memory CD8+ T cells from PBMCs. Stated subset: CD45RO+ cells pooled with CCR7-negative TemRA cells. This chain links TRBV5-1 with TRBJ2-1, with 11 positions matching TRBD1. This TCR came from a young man in good health. Some clones in this sample may be carry-over from other donors' samples. The CDR3 DNA sequence: TGCGCCAGCAGCGCGGGACAGGGGGTTTACAATGAGCAGTTCTTC. Translated, it gives CASSAGQGVYNEQFF.